The 9 T cell receptor beta chains below were found in one sample sequenced in a study of molecular identifiers for immune sequencing clone quantification. TCRdb reprocessed the PCR reads with MiXCR, giving one entry per CDR3 protein. This sample has about half a million distinct CDR3 sequences, with about a fifth found just once. Sample: naive CD8+ T cells from blood, with Jurkat cell RNA spiked in. Specified subset: FACS-sorted CD8+CD4-CCR7+CD45RA+ naive T cells. The receptors come from a human donor in good health. Some libraries in this study had Jurkat cell RNA spiked in.

The chain employs TRBV7-9 and TRBJ2-2; 8 bases line up with TRBD1. The germline V gene encodes CDR1 SEHNR and CDR2 FQNEAQ (reference sequence). The length of the CDR3 is 17 residues. Unmatched junction bases numbered 13, after V lost 4 bases and J lost 6 bases. The CDR3 protein is CASSWETGQASPGELFF. The CDR3 DNA reads as TGTGCCAGCAGCTGGGAGACGGGACAGGCAAGTCCCGGGGAGCTGTTTTTT.

This clonotype was detected many times. The chain recombines TRBV4-3 with TRBJ2-3; 13 positions match TRBD2. Germline trimming cut 0 bases from V and 5 bases from J; bases unmatched to any gene: 5. This CDR3 is 17 amino acids long. The germline V gene has CDR1 LGHNA and CDR2 YSLEER. The CDR3 protein is CASSQELAGGPLDTQYF. CDR3 coding DNA: TGCGCCAGCAGCCAAGAACTAGCGGGAGGGCCGCTAGATACGCAGTATTTT.

There are many counts of this clonotype. The gene calls are TRBV30 and TRBJ1-1, with a tentative D call TRBD1 (5 bases). Germline loops: CDR1 GTSNPN, CDR2 SVGIG (reference sequence). The length of the CDR3 is 13 residues. The V gene lost 5 bases and the J gene lost 0 bases, with 10 bases spanning the gap. CDR3 sequence: CAWREGMNTEAFF. The CDR3 nucleotides are TGTGCCTGGCGAGAGGGGATGAACACTGAAGCTTTCTTT.

The sample holds a few counts of this clonotype. This chain joins TRBV27 and TRBJ2-7, with 7 bases that match TRBD1. The CDR3 runs to 14 residues. The V gene's germline CDR1 is MNHEY and CDR2 SMNVEV (reference sequence). Trimming took 4 bases from V and 5 from J; bases not matched to a gene: 8. In nucleotides, the CDR3 is TGTGCCAGCAGTTCCTCCGTGACAGGGCACGAGCAGTACTTC. Translated: CASSSSVTGHEQYF.

This clonotype was found a few times. The J gene is TRBJ2-1, the V gene TRBV4-1, with 10 bases identical to TRBD1. V lost 2 bases, J lost 9 bases, and 7 bases stayed unmatched. The CDR3 contains 15 residues. Germline CDR1 and CDR2: MGHRA and YSYEKL. For the CDR3, the DNA is TGCGCCAGCAGCCAAATGACAGGGGGCTCTTTTGAGCAGTTCTTC. Protein sequence: CASSQMTGGSFEQFF.

In its sample, this clonotype was seen many times. The chain is built from TRBV9 and TRBJ2-5, with 9 nucleotides matching TRBD1. CDR3 length: 15 amino acids. The ends lost 0 bases at V and 1 base at J; junction bases unmatched: 1. Germline loops: CDR1 SGDLS, CDR2 YYNGEE. CDR3: CASSVGDRAQETQYF. The CDR3 nucleotides are TGTGCCAGCAGCGTAGGGGACAGGGCCCAAGAGACCCAGTACTTC.

The rearrangement joins TRBV20-1 to TRBJ2-5, with TRBD2 matching over 8 bases. This CDR3 is built from 16 residues. V dropped 0 bases and J dropped 5; count of bases not matched to a gene: 11. The germline V gene has CDR1 DFQATT and CDR2 SNEGSKA (reference sequence). Written as DNA, the CDR3 is TGCAGTGCTAGAGATATCTGGCGGGGGGTGGGTGAGACCCAGTACTTC. It encodes CSARDIWRGVGETQYF.

This clonotype was seen ten or more times. The CDR3 protein is CASSYSNPGQGNTEAFF. In DNA, the CDR3 is TGTGCCAGCAGTTACTCGAATCCGGGACAGGGGAACACTGAAGCTTTCTTT. The chain is built from TRBV6-2 or TRBV6-3 and TRBJ1-1, with 9 bases that match TRBD1. V lost 0 bases, J lost 1 base, and 6 bases stayed unmatched. Germline V gives CDR1 MNHEY, CDR2 SVGEGT. The CDR3 covers 17 residues.

In regard to this clonotype: This could be a read error, since a much larger clone is one nucleotide away. The chain carries TRBV29-1 and TRBJ1-3; no firm D call. Trimming took off 4 bases at V and 0 bases at J, with 7 bases between the two ends. This CDR3 contains 13 residues. Per germline, CDR1 SQVTM and CDR2 ANQGSEA. DNA for the CDR3: TGCAGCGTTGTAGGACCCTCTGGAAACACCATATATTTT. Translation gives CSVVGPSGNTIYF.